One sample yielded the 21 T cell receptor beta chains listed below, sequenced in a study of post-analysis software for immune sequencing data. General study results and limits: Elevated frequency relative to controls characterized a handful of TRBV segments in patients, TRBV5-6, TRBV5-1 and TRBV20-1 among them.

These receptors have no identified antigens. The TCR beta cDNA libraries contained unique molecular identifiers. TCRdb recomputed calls from the PCR reads with MiXCR, one row per CDR3 protein. The table records roughly 580,000 distinct CDR3 sequences, 44% of them present only once. Sequencing was performed on blood. All receptors derive from a girl between 10 and 17 years old with multiple sclerosis.

V gene TRBV29-1 combines with J gene TRBJ2-4; 7 nucleotides align to TRBD1. CDR1 is SQVTM and CDR2 is ANQGSEA in the germline V gene. The V gene end was trimmed by 6 bases and the J gene end by 13 bases; junction bases not matched to a gene: 12. This CDR3 has 12 amino acids. CDR3 sequence: CSVGTAEGEQYF. In DNA form, the CDR3 reads TGCAGCGTCGGGACAGCCGAGGGGGAGCAGTACTTC.

This chain uses TRBV24-1 with TRBJ2-3; no clear D. The CDR3 has 12 amino acids. CDR1 and CDR2 from the germline V gene are KGHDR and SFDVKD. V was shortened by 3 bases and J by 3 bases, with 3 bases between the two germline ends. CDR3 nucleotide sequence: TGTGCCACCAGTGATGGGACAGATACGCAGTATTTT. It encodes CATSDGTDTQYF.

This clonotype came up a few times. V is TRBV7-2 and J is TRBJ2-1, with 12 bases aligning to TRBD2. Germline V lookup: CDR1 SGHTA, CDR2 FQGNSA. J lost 6 bases, V lost 5 bases, and 5 bases had no gene match. This CDR3 spans 15 amino acids. CDR3 nucleotides: TGTGCCAGCAGCCTTCGACTAGCGGGGGCCAATGAGCAGTTCTTC. As protein: CASSLRLAGANEQFF.

The chain combines TRBV10-3 with TRBJ2-5; a possible D gene is TRBD2 (6 bases). The ends were cut back, 8 bases at V and 9 bases at J, with 16 bases in the middle. The germline V gene has CDR1 ENHRY and CDR2 SYGVKD. This CDR3 comprises 12 residues. The CDR3 DNA sequence: TGTGCCATCGCCTCCGACGGGGAGGCCCAGTACTTC. Protein: CAIASDGEAQYF.

V usage is TRBV10-3 and J usage is TRBJ2-7; D gene unclear. The germline V and J ends were trimmed by 3 bases and 0 bases, with 12 bases remaining between them. Germline CDR1 is ENHRY and CDR2 is SYGVKD. CDR3 size: 15 residues. This CDR3 is CAISENSQSSYEQYF. The CDR3 bases are TGTGCCATCAGTGAAAATAGCCAGAGCTCCTACGAGCAGTACTTC.

CDR3 loop: CASSRLTQAQGGDEQYF. DNA of the CDR3: TGCGCCAGCAGCAGACTAACCCAGGCACAGGGCGGCGACGAGCAGTACTTC. The chain is built from TRBV5-1 and TRBJ2-7; possible D gene TRBD1, 6 bases. The CDR3 loop spans 17 amino acids. With 4 bases removed from V and 5 bases from J, the gap between germline ends came to 25 bases. Germline V lookup: CDR1 SGHRS, CDR2 YFSETQ.

The V call is TRBV12-3 or TRBV12-4, the J call TRBJ1-1; tentative D call: TRBD1 (6 bases). V gave up 3 bases and J gave up 1 base, with 15 bases separating them. The CDR3 loop spans 16 amino acids. Here the CDR3 reads CASSLRGVEGNTEAFF. CDR3 nucleotide sequence: TGTGCCAGCAGTTTGAGGGGGGTTGAGGGGAACACTGAAGCTTTCTTT.

This clonotype appeared a single time. V gene TRBV12-3 or TRBV12-4 combines with J gene TRBJ2-3; D unresolved. CDR3 length equals 14 residues. V shed 1 base and J shed 2 bases, with 7 bases lying between them. The CDR3 here is CASSLGHDTDTQYF. Written as DNA, the CDR3 is TGTGCCAGCAGTTTAGGACACGACACAGATACGCAGTATTTT.

V gene TRBV12-3 or TRBV12-4 combines with J gene TRBJ2-2; TRBD1 matches 10 bases. This CDR3 has 15 amino acids. V dropped 3 bases and J dropped 4; count of bases not matched to a gene: 2. CDR3 coding DNA: TGTGCCAGCAGTTTTCGGACAGGGGGCACCGGGGAGCTGTTTTTT. Translation gives CASSFRTGGTGELFF.

This clonotype was counted ten times or more. This chain uses TRBV12-3 or TRBV12-4 with TRBJ2-5, with a weak D call TRBD2 (5 bases). This CDR3 contains 13 residues. V dropped 5 bases and J dropped 7 bases, with 14 bases sitting between them. The CDR3 region has the DNA TGTGCCAGCAGTCCGGACTGGAGGTCGACCCAGTACTTC. It encodes CASSPDWRSTQYF.

The chain couples TRBV24-1 to TRBJ2-3; D remains ambiguous. The V gene's germline CDR1 is KGHDR and CDR2 SFDVKD. The V and J ends lost 3 bases and 2 bases respectively, with 2 bases between them. This CDR3 region has 12 residues. The CDR3 DNA reads TGTGCCACCAGTGATACCACAGATACGCAGTATTTT. Encoded protein: CATSDTTDTQYF.

This clonotype was picked up many times. The chain carries TRBV5-1 and TRBJ1-5; D call uncertain. Trimming shortened V by 0 bases and J by 1 base, and 5 bases separated the two germline ends. This CDR3 has 14 amino acids. Germline assignment: CDR1 SGHRS and CDR2 YFSETQ. DNA for the CDR3: TGCGCCAGCAGCTTGGCGGGGAGCAATCAGCCCCAGCATTTT. Amino acids: CASSLAGSNQPQHF.

This chain connects TRBV27 to TRBJ2-6; 11 nucleotides align to TRBD1. Trimming at V came to 5 bases and at J to 0 bases, leaving 3 bases not matched to a gene. Per germline, CDR1 MNHEY and CDR2 SMNVEV (reference sequence). There are 17 residues in the CDR3. CDR3 DNA: TGTGCCAGCAGTGCAGGGACAGGGGGCTCTGGGGCCAACGTCCTGACTTTC. Translation gives CASSAGTGGSGANVLTF.

The chain has TRBV7-2 and TRBJ1-4; weak D call: TRBD1 (6 bases). The CDR3 contains 12 residues. Germline-derived CDR1 and CDR2 are SGHTA and FQGNSA. Trimming left V 5 bases short and J 10 bases short, with 11 bases between. The CDR3 is CASSQRGGKLFF. CDR3 nucleotide sequence: TGTGCCAGCAGCCAACGAGGGGGAAAACTGTTTTTT.

This clonotype occurred a few times. The genes are TRBV5-1 and TRBJ2-5, with TRBD1 identical over 9 bases. CDR3 length: 14 residues. Trimming removed 6 bases from V and 5 bases from J; junction bases left unmatched: 8. Germline assignment: CDR1 SGHRS and CDR2 YFSETQ. The CDR3 coding sequence is TGCGCCAGCACCAAGACAGGGGGAGTGGAGACCCAGTACTTC. As protein: CASTKTGGVETQYF.

V gene TRBV12-3 or TRBV12-4 combines with J gene TRBJ2-3; 15 positions match TRBD2. V lost 8 bases and J lost 3; bases outside the gene matches: 6. The CDR3 is 16 residues long. The CDR3 nucleotides read TGTGCCAGCGGTGTCGGGACTAGCGGGGGGACAGATACGCAGTATTTT. Its translation is CASGVGTSGGTDTQYF.

In this sample, this clonotype turned up once. The chain is built from TRBV24-1 and TRBJ2-6; D gene unclear. CDR3 size: 16 residues. Germline V gives CDR1 KGHDR, CDR2 SFDVKD. V lost 4 bases and J lost 0, with 9 bases in between. This CDR3 is CATSDHQRSGANVLTF. For the CDR3, the DNA is TGTGCCACCAGTGACCATCAGCGCTCTGGGGCCAACGTCCTGACTTTC.

This clonotype was picked up a small number of times. The CDR3 bases are TGTGCCAGCAAGGGGGCTCCTGCCTACGAGCAGTACTTC. This gives the protein CASKGAPAYEQYF. The chain carries TRBV12-3 or TRBV12-4 and TRBJ2-7; TRBD1 agrees at 7 bases. The CDR3 sequence is 13 residues long. The trim removed 7 bases at V and 2 bases at J, leaving 5 bases unmatched.

The CDR3 protein is CASSEGQDGYTF. Written as DNA, the CDR3 is TGTGCCAGCAGTGAAGGTCAGGATGGCTACACCTTC. The rearrangement joins TRBV25-1 to TRBJ1-2, with D hard to call. The germline V and J ends were trimmed by 2 bases and 6 bases, with 7 bases remaining between them. Germline loops: CDR1 MGHDK, CDR2 SYGVNS. This CDR3 has 12 amino acids.

Worth noting for this clonotype: The junction shows a germline mismatch at one end, possibly a read error. The chain is built from TRBV5-5 and TRBJ2-7; D gene unclear. Germline V gene data show CDR1 as SGHKS and CDR2 as YYEKEE (reference sequence). This CDR3 has 13 amino acids. CDR3 bases: TGTGCCAGCAGGATCGACGTATCCTACGGGCAGTACTTC. Encoded protein: CASRIDVSYGQYF.

On this clonotype itself: One end of the junction varies from germline; a read error may be responsible. V gene TRBV19 combines with J gene TRBJ1-2, with a tentative D call TRBD1 (5 bases). Per germline, CDR1 LNHDA and CDR2 SQIVND (reference sequence). The CDR3 has 13 residues. Here the CDR3 reads CTSSEDTPYGYTF. The CDR3 DNA reads as TGTACCAGTAGCGAGGACACTCCCTATGGCTACACCTTC.